Sequencing of this T cell receptor beta chain was carried out in a study of CD8+ T cells in alopecia areata. Study-level results: Tofacitinib did not eliminate many expanded lesional clones from scalp or blood. More clonal than normal scalp was lesional scalp, particularly alopecia totalis/universalis. How baseline CD8+ expansion relates to response remains uncertain (there was one nonresponder).

Treatment defined: oral pan-JAK inhibitor, 5-10 mg twice daily. Extracted RNA was reverse transcribed into cDNA, the sequencing template. Method: immunoSEQ multiplex PCR; TCRdb's copy keeps in-frame clones and lacks some. Among around 270,000 clones listed, roughly 60% were seen once. Details on this clone: The antigen remains undetermined.

The sequence was collected from a human donor with alopecia areata. This material consisted of CD4+ T cells sorted from blood, taken at week 24, from a patient treated with tofacitinib.

For the CDR3, the DNA is TGTGCCACCCGGGCAGCCGTGAACACTGAAGCTTTCTTT. It translates to CATRAAVNTEAFF. The chain links TRBV11-2 to TRBJ1-1; D gene ambiguous. Trimming removed 10 bases at V and 0 bases at J, with 12 bases between. The germline V gene has CDR1 SGHAT and CDR2 FQNNGV. CDR3 length: 13 residues.